The entry below describes one T cell receptor (beta chain). This record comes from a study of technical replicates of blood from several donors. Sequenced by immunoSEQ multiplex PCR; TCRdb stores in-frame clones only, minus some. The sample records fewer than 100,000 clones, 95% to 98% being singletons. The CDR3 spans 14 residues. Germline assignment: CDR1 MNHEY and CDR2 SMNVEV (reference sequence). The ends were cut back, 6 bases at V and 4 bases at J, with 13 bases in the middle. This chain connects TRBV27 to TRBJ1-3, with D uncertain. The sample taken for sequencing was T cells isolated from PBMCs. This receptor was identified in a human donor in good health. CDR3 nucleotide sequence: TGTGCCAGCAGAAGGGTCGGAGGAGGAAACACCATATATTTT. Translation: CASRRVGGGNTIYF.